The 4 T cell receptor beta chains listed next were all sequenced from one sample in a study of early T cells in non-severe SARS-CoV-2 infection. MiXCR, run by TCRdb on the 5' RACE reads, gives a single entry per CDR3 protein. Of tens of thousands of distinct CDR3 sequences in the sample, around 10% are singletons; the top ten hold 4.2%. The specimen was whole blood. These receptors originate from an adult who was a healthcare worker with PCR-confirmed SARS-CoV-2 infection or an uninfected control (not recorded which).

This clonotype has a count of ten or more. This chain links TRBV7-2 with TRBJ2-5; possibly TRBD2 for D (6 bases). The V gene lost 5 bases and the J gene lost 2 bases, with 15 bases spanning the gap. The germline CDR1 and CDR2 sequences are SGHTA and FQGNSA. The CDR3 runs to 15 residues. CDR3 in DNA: TGTGCCAGCAGCCTAGAGGACTACCAGCAAGAGACCCAGTACTTC. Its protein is CASSLEDYQQETQYF.

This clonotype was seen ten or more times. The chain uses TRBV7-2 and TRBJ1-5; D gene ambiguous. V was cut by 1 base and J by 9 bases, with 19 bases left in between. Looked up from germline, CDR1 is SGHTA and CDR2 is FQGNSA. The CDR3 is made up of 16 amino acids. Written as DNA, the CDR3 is TGTGCCAGCAGCTTAGATCAGGCGGCGGCCCGGGGGCCCCAGCATTTT. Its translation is CASSLDQAAARGPQHF.

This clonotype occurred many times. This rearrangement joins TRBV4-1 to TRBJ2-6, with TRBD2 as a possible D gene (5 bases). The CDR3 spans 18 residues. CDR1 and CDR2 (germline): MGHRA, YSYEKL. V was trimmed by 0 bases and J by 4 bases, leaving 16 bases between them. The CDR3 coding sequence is TGCGCCAGCAGCCAAGACACGCCCGGGGTCTCAGGGGCCAACGTCCTGACTTTC. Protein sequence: CASSQDTPGVSGANVLTF.

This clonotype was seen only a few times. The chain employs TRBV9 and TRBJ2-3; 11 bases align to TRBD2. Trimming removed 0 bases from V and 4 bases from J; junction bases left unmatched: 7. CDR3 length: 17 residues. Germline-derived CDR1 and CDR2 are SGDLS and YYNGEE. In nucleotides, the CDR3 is TGTGCCAGCAGCGTAGATGGCCTAGCGGGAGGAGCAGATACGCAGTATTTT. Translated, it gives CASSVDGLAGGADTQYF.